One sample yielded the 24 T cell receptor beta chains listed below, sequenced in a study of cytomegalovirus exposure and HLA in healthy donors. The PCR used 60 Vbeta and 13 Jbeta primers. Only in-frame clones appear in the TCRdb table, and some are missing; sequencing was by immunoSEQ multiplex PCR. The table shows approximately 200,000 clones, with around 78% occurring only once. The sample comprised PBMCs. These receptors all come from a young man in good health and CMV-seronegative.

V usage is TRBV15 and J usage is TRBJ1-4; 7 bases fit TRBD1. V dropped 0 bases and J dropped 4; count of bases not matched to a gene: 23. Germline V gives CDR1 LNHNV, CDR2 YYDKDF (reference sequence). The CDR3 runs to 22 residues. CDR3 DNA sequence: TGTGCCACCAGCAGAGATCTTGCACGAGTCAGCCCAACGGGACAGCATAATGAAAAACTGTTTTTT. Translating gives CATSRDLARVSPTGQHNEKLFF.

The chain couples TRBV10-2 to TRBJ2-7, with D unresolved. Per the germline V gene, CDR1 is WSHSY and CDR2 is SAAADI. Deletions cut 6 bases from V and 4 bases from J, with 13 bases between. This CDR3 contains 13 residues. CDR3 in DNA: TGCGCCAGCAGGGATGGCAGGTTTTACGAGCAGTACTTC. Protein product: CASRDGRFYEQYF.

The chain employs TRBV2 and TRBJ1-1, with D tentatively TRBD1 (5 bases). Between the trimmed V and J ends, which lost 4 bases and 4 bases, there was a span of 13 bases. CDR1 is SNHLY, CDR2 FYNNEI, per germline. There are 14 residues in the CDR3. Here the CDR3 DNA reads TGTGCCAGCAGTGCGGGGGGGTTTGCCACTGAAGCTTTCTTT. It yields the protein CASSAGGFATEAFF.

The rearrangement joins TRBV5-3 to TRBJ2-3; a weak D match, TRBD2 (5 bases). TRBV5-3 is noted as an ORF with a role that remains uncertain. Trimming shortened V by 0 bases and J by 2 bases, and 13 bases separated the two germline ends. The CDR3 is 16 amino acids. CDR3 nucleotide sequence: TGTGCCAGAAGCTTGGATCGGAGGCCCAACACAGATACGCAGTATTTT. Its translation: CARSLDRRPNTDTQYF.

The genes are TRBV6-4 and TRBJ2-7, with TRBD2 as a possible D gene (6 bases). Trimming took off 6 bases at V and 2 bases at J, with 14 bases between the two ends. The CDR3 has 14 residues. Germline V gene data show CDR1 as MRHNA and CDR2 as SNTAGT. The CDR3 region has the DNA TGTGCCAGCAGCCCGAACTGGGGGGCCTACGAGCAGTACTTC. Protein sequence: CASSPNWGAYEQYF.

This clone was observed once. The chain links TRBV7-9 to TRBJ2-7, with TRBD1 as a possible D gene (6 bases). Looked up from germline, CDR1 is SEHNR and CDR2 is FQNEAQ (reference sequence). This CDR3 spans 15 amino acids. V lost 1 base, J lost 3 bases, and 13 bases lay in between. CDR3 coding DNA: TGTGCCAGCAGCTTAGTAGAACAGGGCGACTACGAGCAGTACTTC. Protein: CASSLVEQGDYEQYF.

Written as DNA, the CDR3 is TGTGCCAGCAGTGAAGCGCACGGGGGCTCCTACGAGCAGTACTTC. Its protein is CASSEAHGGSYEQYF. The rearrangement links TRBV2 to TRBJ2-7; D is perhaps TRBD2 (6 bases). In germline, CDR1 is SNHLY, CDR2 FYNNEI. With 0 bases removed from V and 0 bases from J, the gap between germline ends came to 9 bases. This CDR3 spans 15 amino acids.

This clone was seen only a few times. This chain links TRBV5-4 with TRBJ2-3; a weak D match, TRBD1 (6 bases). The CDR3 is 15 amino acids. Trimming pared 1 base from V and 3 bases from J, leaving 12 bases between. CDR1 and CDR2 (germline): SGHNT, YYREEE (reference sequence). The CDR3 region has the DNA TGTGCCAGCAGCTTGCTTCAGGGGTTTACAGATACGCAGTATTTT. This codes for CASSLLQGFTDTQYF.

This clone occurred a few times. V usage is TRBV30 and J usage is TRBJ2-7; D might be TRBD2 (6 bases). Germline CDR1 is GTSNPN and CDR2 is SVGIG (reference sequence). The V end lost 4 bases, the J end lost 3 bases, and 10 bases lay between the germline ends. The CDR3 has 12 amino acids. The CDR3 DNA follows: TGTGCCTGGAAGGGACTTTACTACGAGCAGTACTTC. The encoded protein is CAWKGLYYEQYF.

The chain carries TRBV30 and TRBJ2-1, with 12 bases fitting TRBD2. Germline CDR1 and CDR2: GTSNPN and SVGIG (reference sequence). V was clipped by 4 bases and J by 4 bases; unmatched bases: 5. This CDR3 contains 15 residues. DNA of the CDR3: TGTGCCTGGACTAGCGGGAGGGAAATGTACAATGAGCAGTTCTTC. Protein sequence: CAWTSGREMYNEQFF. Full variable domain (outside the CDR3, taken from reference TRBV30 and TRBJ2-1): SQTIHQWPATLVQPVGSPLSLECTVEGTSNPNLYWYRQAAGRGLQLLFYSVGIGQISSEVPQNLSASRPQDRQFILSSKKLLLSDSGFYLCAWTSGREMYNEQFFGPGTRLTVL.

In its sample, this clone was seen a few times. The rearrangement links TRBV19 to TRBJ1-5; a possible D gene is TRBD1 (6 bases). Trimming left V 6 bases short and J 2 bases short, with 29 bases between. The CDR3 loop spans 20 amino acids. Germline CDR1 and CDR2: LNHDA and SQIVND (reference sequence). The CDR3 is CASSGTTDRAARIGNQPQHF. The CDR3 nucleotides read TGTGCCAGTAGCGGGACAACGGACAGAGCTGCCCGAATCGGCAATCAGCCCCAGCATTTT.

This chain joins TRBV6-5 and TRBJ2-7; 9 bases are shared with TRBD2. Germline V CDR1 and CDR2: MNHEY, SVGAGI. The CDR3 totals 14 residues. Trimming removed 6 bases from V and 0 bases from J; junction bases left unmatched: 3. Written as DNA, the CDR3 is TGTGCCAGCAGACTAGCGGGCCACTCCTACGAGCAGTACTTC. As protein: CASRLAGHSYEQYF.

V gene TRBV6-4 combines with J gene TRBJ2-3; possible D gene TRBD2, 6 bases. The CDR3 spans 15 residues. Trimming cost V 0 bases and J 4 bases, with 11 bases left between them. Germline-derived CDR1 and CDR2 are MRHNA and SNTAGT. CDR3 amino acids: CASSDSGGVADTQYF. In nucleotides, the CDR3 is TGTGCCAGCAGTGACTCCGGAGGGGTCGCAGATACGCAGTATTTT.

V is TRBV25-1 and J is TRBJ2-6; 12 nucleotides agree with TRBD2. CDR3 size: 18 residues. Per the germline V gene, CDR1 is MGHDK and CDR2 is SYGVNS. V shed 4 bases and J 1 base; nucleotides not matched to a gene: 5. CDR3 sequence: CASSAPGLAGSGANVLTF. CDR3 DNA: TGTGCCAGCAGTGCTCCGGGACTAGCGGGTTCTGGGGCCAACGTCCTGACTTTC.

This chain links TRBV27 with TRBJ2-7; D may be TRBD2 (6 bases). The CDR3 is 14 amino acids. V was pared by 5 bases and J by 5 bases, with 16 bases between. Per the germline V gene, CDR1 is MNHEY and CDR2 is SMNVEV (reference sequence). The CDR3 DNA reads as TGTGCCAGCAGTCCCTCTGGGGGGTTCGACGAGCAGTACTTC. Translating it yields CASSPSGGFDEQYF.

The chain links TRBV6-4 to TRBJ1-5, with a weak D call TRBD1 (5 bases). This CDR3 has 13 amino acids. With 5 bases removed from V and 4 bases from J, the gap between germline ends came to 9 bases. The germline CDR1 and CDR2 sequences are MRHNA and SNTAGT. The chain's CDR3 is CASSLGQNQPQHF. The CDR3 bases are TGTGCCAGCAGTTTGGGGCAGAATCAGCCCCAGCATTTT.

This clone appeared a single time. The chain is built from TRBV2 and TRBJ2-7; 13 nucleotides match TRBD2. Germline assignment: CDR1 SNHLY and CDR2 FYNNEI. The length of the CDR3 is 16 residues. V shed 5 bases and J 3 bases; nucleotides not matched to a gene: 7. The chain's CDR3 is CASSPTGTSGVYEQYF. The CDR3 nucleotides are TGTGCCAGCAGTCCGACAGGGACTAGCGGGGTCTACGAGCAGTACTTC.

The rearrangement links TRBV27 to TRBJ1-3, with D tentatively TRBD1 (5 bases). Per germline, CDR1 MNHEY and CDR2 SMNVEV (reference sequence). The CDR3 length is 17 residues. Trimming stripped 5 bases from V and 0 bases from J, with 17 bases between. The CDR3 DNA sequence: TGTGCCAGCAGTACATCCGGACACGTAAGCTCTGGAAACACCATATATTTT. Encoded protein: CASSTSGHVSSGNTIYF.

The chain uses TRBV27 and TRBJ2-2; D is unclear. The CDR3 loop spans 14 amino acids. Between the trimmed V and J ends, which lost 4 bases and 1 base, there was a span of 7 bases. From germline, CDR1 is MNHEY and CDR2 SMNVEV (reference sequence). The CDR3 nucleotides are TGTGCCAGCAGTTCTCCAGGGAACACCGGGGAGCTGTTTTTT. This encodes CASSSPGNTGELFF.

The CDR3 DNA follows: TGTGCCAGCATACGGGACAAAACAAACACCGGGGAGCTGTTTTTT. Protein product: CASIRDKTNTGELFF. V is TRBV19 and J is TRBJ2-2, with a possible D match to TRBD1 (6 bases). The germline V gene has CDR1 LNHDA and CDR2 SQIVND (reference sequence). V lost 9 bases, J lost 2 bases, and 16 bases lay in between. CDR3 length: 15 amino acids. The full variable domain, completed using reference TRBV19 and TRBJ2-2, is DGGITQSPKYLFRKEGQNVTLSCEQNLNHDAMYWYRQDPGQGLRLIYYSQIVNDFQKGDIAEGYSVSREKKESFPLTVTSAQKNPTAFYLCASIRDKTNTGELFFGEGSRLTVL.

Only a few counts were recorded for this clone. The V gene is TRBV2, the J gene TRBJ1-1; unclear D gene. Germline loops: CDR1 SNHLY, CDR2 FYNNEI. The CDR3 length is 13 residues. V lost 7 bases and J 1 base, leaving 10 bases between the germline ends. The CDR3 protein is CASTEGANTEAFF. CDR3 DNA: TGTGCCAGCACCGAGGGTGCGAACACTGAAGCTTTCTTT.

The chain combines TRBV7-2 with TRBJ2-1; 11 bases map to TRBD2. The CDR3 spans 16 residues. Losses at the gene ends were 1 base for V and 10 bases for J; bases not matched to a gene: 9. The germline V gene has CDR1 SGHTA and CDR2 FQGNSA. The CDR3 sequence: CASSLGWRLAGSEQFF. The CDR3 nucleotides read TGTGCCAGCAGCTTAGGGTGGCGACTAGCGGGATCCGAGCAGTTCTTC.

The genes are TRBV27 and TRBJ1-5; possible D gene TRBD1, 5 bases. The CDR3 is 15 residues long. Germline CDR1 MNHEY, CDR2 SMNVEV (reference sequence). V lost 0 bases, J lost 6 bases, and 12 bases lay in between. CDR3 sequence: CASSLSRQGGQPQHF. CDR3 nucleotide sequence: TGTGCCAGCAGTTTATCGAGGCAGGGTGGTCAGCCCCAGCATTTT.

This clone was seen once. The chain couples TRBV7-9 to TRBJ2-4; weak D call: TRBD2 (5 bases). The CDR3 length is 15 residues. V lost 7 bases to trimming and J lost 7 bases, with 20 bases between them. Germline CDR1 reads SEHNR; CDR2 reads FQNEAQ (reference sequence). Here the CDR3 reads CASTPDSASSNIQYF. CDR3 in DNA: TGTGCCAGCACCCCCGACTCCGCTAGCTCCAACATTCAGTACTTC.